The sequence of this TCR beta chain was determined in a study of regulatory T cells in long-lasting Graves disease. The CDR3 covers 17 residues. CDR1 MDHEN and CDR2 SYDVKM come from the germline V gene. Trimming left V 2 bases short and J 0 bases short, with 13 bases between. This clonotype was detected many times. Stated time point: newly diagnosed GD, antithyroid drugs for less than 3 months. The TCR library was prepared using RNA isolated from PBMCs. TCR beta libraries were built with iRepertoire HTBI primers and Arm-PCR of CDR3 regions. From the multiplex PCR reads, TCRdb called clonotypes with MiXCR, one entry per CDR3 protein. Here the sample spans about 620,000 distinct CDR3 sequences, about 16% being singletons. This sample also belongs to another study, concerning T cells in Graves' hyperthyroidism and ophthalmopathy. That investigation notes: An initial round of RT-PCR targeting the TCR CDR3 relied on the HTBI primer set.

V gene TRBV28 combines with J gene TRBJ2-2, with D perhaps TRBD2 (5 bases). The TCR comes from a woman in her twenties or thirties with Graves disease. Sample: peripheral blood mononuclear cells (PBMCs), taken at new diagnosis, from a patient treated with antithyroid drugs. CDR3 coding DNA: TGTGCCAGCAGTTTAAGGATATCCGGGACGAACACCGGGGAGCTGTTTTTT. Protein: CASSLRISGTNTGELFF.